The sequence of this TCR beta chain was determined in a study of cytomegalovirus exposure and HLA in healthy donors. Study background: Across a few hundred genotyped donors, over 70% landed in the Caucasian-associated ancestry cluster.

Comment on this clone: Its target is not known.

PCR amplification relied on 60 Vbeta primers (plus 13 Jbeta primers). Sequencing used immunoSEQ multiplex PCR; TCRdb keeps in-frame clones, though not all of them. The sample shows approximately 120,000 clones, about four fifths of them seen only once. Study-level points and caveats: The classifier, whose performance was assessed in both the original and validation cohorts, reportedly diagnosed cytomegalovirus status with high specificity and sensitivity. According to a later analysis, most TCR beta chains associated with CMV appeared HLA-restricted.

This TCR derives from a woman aged 35 to 49 in good health and CMV-seropositive. Specimen: PBMCs.

The CDR3 coding sequence is TGTGCCACCAGCAGAGATCCTTCGGACATAGGCTACACCTTC. It yields the protein CATSRDPSDIGYTF. This rearrangement joins TRBV15 to TRBJ1-2, with D possibly being TRBD1 (5 bases). The V end lost 0 bases, the J end lost 8 bases, and 13 bases lay between the germline ends. This CDR3 has 14 residues. In germline, CDR1 is LNHNV, CDR2 YYDKDF (reference sequence).